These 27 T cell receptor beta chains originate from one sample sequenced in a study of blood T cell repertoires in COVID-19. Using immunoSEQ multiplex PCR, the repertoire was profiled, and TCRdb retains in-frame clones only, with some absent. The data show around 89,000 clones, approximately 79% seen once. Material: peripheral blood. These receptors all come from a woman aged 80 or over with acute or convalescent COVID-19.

DNA of the CDR3: TGTGCCAGCAGCGTAGCTGGCCATATGAACACTGAAGCTTTCTTT. It codes for CASSVAGHMNTEAFF. The rearrangement links TRBV9 to TRBJ1-1; D unresolved. Germline loops: CDR1 SGDLS, CDR2 YYNGEE. V shed 0 bases and J shed 0 bases, with 9 bases lying between them. The CDR3 loop spans 15 amino acids. The full variable domain, with the rest looked up from reference TRBV9 and TRBJ1-1, is DSGVTQTPKHLITATGQRVTLRCSPRSGDLSVYWYQQSLDQGLQFLIQYYNGEERAKGNILERFSAQQFPDLHSELNLSSLELGDSALYFCASSVAGHMNTEAFFGQGTRLTVV.

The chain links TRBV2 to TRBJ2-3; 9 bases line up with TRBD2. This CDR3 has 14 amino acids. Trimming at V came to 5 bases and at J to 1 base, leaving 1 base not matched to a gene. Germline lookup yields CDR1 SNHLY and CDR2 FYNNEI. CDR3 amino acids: CASSRTSGTDTQYF. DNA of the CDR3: TGTGCCAGCAGTCGGACTAGCGGCACAGATACGCAGTATTTT.

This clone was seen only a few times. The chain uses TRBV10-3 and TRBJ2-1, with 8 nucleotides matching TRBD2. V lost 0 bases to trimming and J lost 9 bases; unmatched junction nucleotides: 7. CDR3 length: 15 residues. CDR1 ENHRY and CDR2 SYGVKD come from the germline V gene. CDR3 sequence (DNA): TGTGCCATCAGTGAGTCGAGGGTAGCGGGGTCTGAGCAGTTCTTC. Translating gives CAISESRVAGSEQFF.

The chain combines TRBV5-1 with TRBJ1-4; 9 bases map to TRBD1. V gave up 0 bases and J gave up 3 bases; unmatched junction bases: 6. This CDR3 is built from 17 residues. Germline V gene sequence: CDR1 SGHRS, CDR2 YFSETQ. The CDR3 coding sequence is TGCGCCAGCAGCTTGGCCCCCGGGACAGGGCCTAATGAAAAACTGTTTTTT. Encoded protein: CASSLAPGTGPNEKLFF.

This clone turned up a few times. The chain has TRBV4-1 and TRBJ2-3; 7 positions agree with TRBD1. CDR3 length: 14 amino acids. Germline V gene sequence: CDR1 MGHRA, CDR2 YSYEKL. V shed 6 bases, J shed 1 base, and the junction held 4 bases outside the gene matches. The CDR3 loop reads CASRPGTGTDTQYF. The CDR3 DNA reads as TGCGCCAGCAGACCTGGGACAGGCACAGATACGCAGTATTTT.

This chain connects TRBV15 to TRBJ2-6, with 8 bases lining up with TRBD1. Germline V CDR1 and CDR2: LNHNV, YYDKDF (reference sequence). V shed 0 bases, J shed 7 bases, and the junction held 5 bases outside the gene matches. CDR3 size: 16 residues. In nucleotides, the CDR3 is TGTGCCACCAGCAGAGACAGGGGGCTCGTAGCCAACGTCCTGACTTTC. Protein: CATSRDRGLVANVLTF.

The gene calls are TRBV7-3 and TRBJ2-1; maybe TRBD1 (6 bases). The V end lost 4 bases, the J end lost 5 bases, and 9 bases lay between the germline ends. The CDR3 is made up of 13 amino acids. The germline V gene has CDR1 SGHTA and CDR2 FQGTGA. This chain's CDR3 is CASSSDRDNEQFF. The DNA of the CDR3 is TGTGCCAGCAGCTCGGACAGAGACAATGAGCAGTTCTTC.

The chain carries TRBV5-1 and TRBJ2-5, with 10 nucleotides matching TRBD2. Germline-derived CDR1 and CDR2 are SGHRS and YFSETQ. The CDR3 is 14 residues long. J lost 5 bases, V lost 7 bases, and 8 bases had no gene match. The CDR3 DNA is TGCGCCAGCCGACCCGGGACTAGCGTGGAGACCCAGTACTTC. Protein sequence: CASRPGTSVETQYF.

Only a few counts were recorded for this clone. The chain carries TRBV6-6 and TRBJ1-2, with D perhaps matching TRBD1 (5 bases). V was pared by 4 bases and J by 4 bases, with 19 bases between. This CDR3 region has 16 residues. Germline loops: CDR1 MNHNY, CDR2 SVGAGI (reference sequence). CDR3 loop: CASSSDPTDSFYGYTF. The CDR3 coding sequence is TGTGCCAGCAGTTCCGATCCGACAGACTCCTTCTATGGCTACACCTTC.

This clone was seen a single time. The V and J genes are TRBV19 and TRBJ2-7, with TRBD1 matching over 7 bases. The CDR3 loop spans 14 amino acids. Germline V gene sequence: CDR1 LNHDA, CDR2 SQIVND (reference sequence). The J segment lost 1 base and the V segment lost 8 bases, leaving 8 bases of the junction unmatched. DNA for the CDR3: TGTGCCAGTGCACCCCGGGACAGATCCTACGAGCAGTACTTC. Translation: CASAPRDRSYEQYF.

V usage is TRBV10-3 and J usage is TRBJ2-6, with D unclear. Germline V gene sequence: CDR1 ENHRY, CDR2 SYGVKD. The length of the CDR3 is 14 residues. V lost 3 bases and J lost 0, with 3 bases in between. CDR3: CAISDSSGANVLTF. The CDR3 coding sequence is TGTGCCATCAGTGATAGCTCTGGGGCCAACGTCCTGACTTTC.

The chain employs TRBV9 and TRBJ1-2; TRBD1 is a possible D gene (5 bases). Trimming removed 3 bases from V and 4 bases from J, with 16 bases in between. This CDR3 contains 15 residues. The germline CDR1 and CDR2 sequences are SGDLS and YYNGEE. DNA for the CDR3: TGTGCCAGCAGCGGAGGAGGGGATAGGGGCTATGGCTACACCTTC. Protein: CASSGGGDRGYGYTF.

In nucleotides, the CDR3 is TGTGCCAGCACCCCTGGCCGAGGTTCAGATACGCAGTATTTT. The encoded protein is CASTPGRGSDTQYF. The chain employs TRBV7-2 and TRBJ2-3; D remains ambiguous. V was shortened by 7 bases and J by 4 bases, with 15 bases between the two germline ends. Germline CDR1 SGHTA, CDR2 FQGNSA. The CDR3 totals 14 residues.

CDR3 DNA sequence: TGCGCCATCCTGGAGGGTCGCAATCAGCCCCAGCATTTT. Translated, it gives CAILEGRNQPQHF. The chain employs TRBV10-1 and TRBJ1-5; D is unresolved. Germline V gene data show CDR1 as WNHNN and CDR2 as SYGVQD (reference sequence). This CDR3 region has 13 residues. Deletions cut 10 bases from V and 2 bases from J, with 12 bases between.

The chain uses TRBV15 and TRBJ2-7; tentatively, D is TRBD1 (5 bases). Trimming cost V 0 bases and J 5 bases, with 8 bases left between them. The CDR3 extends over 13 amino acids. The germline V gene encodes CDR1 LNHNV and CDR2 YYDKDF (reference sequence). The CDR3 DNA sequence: TGTGCCACCAGCAGAGACAGGGCGGACGAGCAGTACTTC. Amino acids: CATSRDRADEQYF.

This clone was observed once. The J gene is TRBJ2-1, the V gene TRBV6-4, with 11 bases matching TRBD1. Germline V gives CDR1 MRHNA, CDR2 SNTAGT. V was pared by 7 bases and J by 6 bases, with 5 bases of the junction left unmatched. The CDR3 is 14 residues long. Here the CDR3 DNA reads TGTGCCAGCACCAGGGGACAGGGGGGCAATGAGCAGTTCTTC. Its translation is CASTRGQGGNEQFF.

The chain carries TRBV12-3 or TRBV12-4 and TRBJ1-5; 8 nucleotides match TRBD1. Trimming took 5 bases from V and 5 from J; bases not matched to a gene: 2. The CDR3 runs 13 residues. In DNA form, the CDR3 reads TGTGCCAGCAGTCCGACAGGGGATCAGCCCCAGCATTTT. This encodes CASSPTGDQPQHF.

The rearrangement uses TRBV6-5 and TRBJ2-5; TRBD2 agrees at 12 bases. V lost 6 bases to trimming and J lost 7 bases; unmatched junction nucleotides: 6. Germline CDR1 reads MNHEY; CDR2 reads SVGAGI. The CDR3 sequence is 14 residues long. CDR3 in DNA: TGTGCCAGCAGCCGGACTAGCGGGGCGCCGACCCAGTACTTC. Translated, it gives CASSRTSGAPTQYF.

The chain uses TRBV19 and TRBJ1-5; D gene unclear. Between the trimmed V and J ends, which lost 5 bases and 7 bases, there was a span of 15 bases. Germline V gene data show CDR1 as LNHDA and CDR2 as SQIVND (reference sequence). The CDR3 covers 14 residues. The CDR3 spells CASSSRTYFQPQHF. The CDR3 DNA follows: TGTGCCAGTAGTTCACGGACTTATTTCCAGCCCCAGCATTTT.

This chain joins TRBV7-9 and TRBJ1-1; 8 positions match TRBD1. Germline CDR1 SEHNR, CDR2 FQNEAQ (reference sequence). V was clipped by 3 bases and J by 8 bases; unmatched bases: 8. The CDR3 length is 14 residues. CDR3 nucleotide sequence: TGTGCCAGCAGCTTCGACAGGGGACCTTTCGAAGCTTTCTTT. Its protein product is CASSFDRGPFEAFF.

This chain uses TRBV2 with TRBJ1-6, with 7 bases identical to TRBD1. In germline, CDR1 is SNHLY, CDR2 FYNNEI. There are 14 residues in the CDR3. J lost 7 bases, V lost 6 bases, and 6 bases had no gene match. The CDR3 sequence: CASSFDRANSPLHF. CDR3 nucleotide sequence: TGTGCCAGCAGCTTCGACAGGGCAAATTCACCCCTCCACTTT.

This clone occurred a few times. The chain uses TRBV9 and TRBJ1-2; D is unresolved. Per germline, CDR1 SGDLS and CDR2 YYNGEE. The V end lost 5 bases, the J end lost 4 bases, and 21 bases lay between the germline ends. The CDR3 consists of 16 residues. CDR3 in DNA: TGTGCCAGCAGTCCGATTCCAGGCGGGCATATCTATGGCTACACCTTC. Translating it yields CASSPIPGGHIYGYTF. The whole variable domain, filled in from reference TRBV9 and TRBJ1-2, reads DSGVTQTPKHLITATGQRVTLRCSPRSGDLSVYWYQQSLDQGLQFLIQYYNGEERAKGNILERFSAQQFPDLHSELNLSSLELGDSALYFCASSPIPGGHIYGYTFGSGTRLTVV.

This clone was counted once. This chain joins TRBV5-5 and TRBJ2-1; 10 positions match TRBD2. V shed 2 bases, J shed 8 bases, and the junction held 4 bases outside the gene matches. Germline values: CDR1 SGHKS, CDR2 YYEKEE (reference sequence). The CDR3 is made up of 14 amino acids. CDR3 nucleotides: TGTGCCAGCAGCTTACTAGCGGGGATGGATGAGCAGTTCTTC. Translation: CASSLLAGMDEQFF. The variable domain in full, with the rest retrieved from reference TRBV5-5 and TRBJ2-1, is DAGVTQSPTHLIKTRGQQVTLRCSPISGHKSVSWYQQVLGQGPQFIFQYYEKEERGRGNFPDRFSARQFPNYSSELNVNALLLGDSALYLCASSLLAGMDEQFFGPGTRLTVL.

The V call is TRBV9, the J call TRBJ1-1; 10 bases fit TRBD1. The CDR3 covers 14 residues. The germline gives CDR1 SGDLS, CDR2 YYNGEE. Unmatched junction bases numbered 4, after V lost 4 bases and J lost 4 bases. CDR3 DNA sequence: TGTGCCAGCAGCCCCTGGACAGGGGGCACTGAAGCTTTCTTT. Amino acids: CASSPWTGGTEAFF.

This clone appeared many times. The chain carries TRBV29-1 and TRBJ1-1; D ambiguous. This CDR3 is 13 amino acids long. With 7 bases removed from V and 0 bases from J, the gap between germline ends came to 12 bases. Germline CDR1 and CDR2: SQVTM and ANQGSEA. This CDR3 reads CSALGQLNTEAFF. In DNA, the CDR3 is TGCAGCGCCCTGGGCCAGTTGAACACTGAAGCTTTCTTT.

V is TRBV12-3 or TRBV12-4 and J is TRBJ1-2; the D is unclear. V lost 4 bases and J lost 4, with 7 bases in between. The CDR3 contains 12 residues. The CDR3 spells CASSYQVYGYTF. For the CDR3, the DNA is TGTGCCAGCAGTTACCAGGTCTATGGCTACACCTTC.

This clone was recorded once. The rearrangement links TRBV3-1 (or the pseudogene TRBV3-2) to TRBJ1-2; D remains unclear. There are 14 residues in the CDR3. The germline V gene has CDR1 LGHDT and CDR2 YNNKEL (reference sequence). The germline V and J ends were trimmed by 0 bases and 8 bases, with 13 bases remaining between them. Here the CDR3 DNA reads TGTGCCAGCAGCCAAGATTCCGACTTTCGCGGCTACACCTTC. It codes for CASSQDSDFRGYTF.